This T cell receptor beta chain was found in a study of CD8+CD57+ T cells in acquired aplastic anemia. About the research overall: On average, sorted CD4+ and CD8+ cells gave 2.5 to 4 ug of DNA. For CD4+ cells, healthy donors had an average of approximately 9.8 million reads.

The template used for profiling TCR beta VDJ and CDR3 was genomic DNA. One entry per CDR3 protein results from TCRdb running MiXCR on the reads. The table includes about 220,000 distinct CDR3 sequences, 30% to 35% detected once. Broader study findings: Some 30 was the count of CD8+ CDR3 sequences that patients shared with controls.

Trimming stripped 0 bases from V and 9 bases from J, with 12 bases between. Germline lookup yields CDR1 DFQATT and CDR2 SNEGSKA (reference sequence). This CDR3 is 13 amino acids long. In this sample, this clonotype turned up many times. What it recognizes is unknown. Sequencing was carried out using sorted CD4+, CD8+, or CD8+CD57+ T cells (not recorded which) from PBMCs. The genes are TRBV20-1 and TRBJ2-1; perhaps TRBD2 as D (6 bases). The TCR originated in a human donor in good health, serving as a control. Written as DNA, the CDR3 is TGCAGTGCTAGAGAGGGGGTCGGGGGTGAGCAGTTCTTC. This sequence encodes CSAREGVGGEQFF.